This TCR beta chain was recovered during a study of T cell repertoires in cytomegalovirus infection (dated by TCRdb to the late 2010s). Background on the whole study: Donor HLA type was relevant to the analysis, because carriage of CMV infection together with the matching HLA type was indicated by public TCR beta signatures.

This clonotype was found a few times. It lacks a known antigen. The input lacks base qualities; no much larger clone sits a single base away. Paper-wide results and their limitations: The ex vivo response was dominated by HLA-C-restricted CMV-specific TCR beta clonotypes, which also provided the single most frequent clonotype in two of eight donors. In both this cohort and an independent cohort of 352 donors, the cumulative frequency of public TCR beta family members distinguished carriers of CMV infection plus the relevant HLA type.

Sequencing relied on an Illumina HiSeq 1500. The public reads were quality trimmed at Q25 with fastp and then assembled into clones with MiXCR by TCRdb, keeping productive beta chains. Records with the same CDR3 protein are collapsed into one entry carrying the most frequent genes and DNA. A total of around 320,000 distinct CDR3 sequences appear in this sample, approximately 9.5% of them only once. The ten largest account for about 4.5% of the sample. CDR1 and CDR2, per the germline V gene, are SGHTA and FQGTGA. From cysteine to phenylalanine, the CDR3 is 15 amino acids long. Just the 45-base CDR3 DNA is kept, in frame starting at base 1. V loses 1 base of germline sequence and J loses 6 bases, and the interval between the two ends is 13 bases.

Material: PBMCs. The V and J genes are TRBV7-3 and TRBJ2-1; the D gene cannot be named for sure. This clonotype originated in a human donor in good health (CMV status not recorded). Some clones in this sample may be carry-over from other donors' samples. The sequenced DNA is TGTGCCAGCAGCTTAATAGGCGGTGGGTCCAATGAGCAGTTCTTC. This sequence encodes CASSLIGGGSNEQFF.